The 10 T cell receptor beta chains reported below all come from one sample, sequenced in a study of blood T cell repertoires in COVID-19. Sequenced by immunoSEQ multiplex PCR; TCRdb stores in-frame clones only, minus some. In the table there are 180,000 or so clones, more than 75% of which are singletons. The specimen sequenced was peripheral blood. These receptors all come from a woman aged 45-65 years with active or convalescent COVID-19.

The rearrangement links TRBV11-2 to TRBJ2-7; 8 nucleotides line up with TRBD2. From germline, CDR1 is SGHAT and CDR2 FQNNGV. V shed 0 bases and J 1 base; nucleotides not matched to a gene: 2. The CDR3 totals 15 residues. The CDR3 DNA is TGTGCCAGCAGCTTAGATCCTAGCGGGTCCTACGAGCAGTACTTC. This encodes CASSLDPSGSYEQYF.

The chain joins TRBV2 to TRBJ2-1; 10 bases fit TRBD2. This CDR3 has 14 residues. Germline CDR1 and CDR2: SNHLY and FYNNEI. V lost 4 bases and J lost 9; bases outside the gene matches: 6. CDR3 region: CASSVLAGAVEQFF. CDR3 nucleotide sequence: TGTGCCAGCAGTGTGCTAGCGGGAGCTGTTGAGCAGTTCTTC. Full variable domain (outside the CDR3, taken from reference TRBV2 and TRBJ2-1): EPEVTQTPSHQVTQMGQEVILRCVPISNHLYFYWYRQILGQKVEFLVSFYNNEISEKSEIFDDQFSVERPDGSNFTLKIRSTKLEDSAMYFCASSVLAGAVEQFFGPGTRLTVL.

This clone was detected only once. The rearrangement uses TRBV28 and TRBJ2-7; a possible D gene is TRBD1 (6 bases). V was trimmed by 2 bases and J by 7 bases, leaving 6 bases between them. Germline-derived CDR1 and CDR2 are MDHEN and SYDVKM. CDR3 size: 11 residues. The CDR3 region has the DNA TGTGCCAGCAGTTTAAGGGGGGAGCAGTACTTC. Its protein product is CASSLRGEQYF.

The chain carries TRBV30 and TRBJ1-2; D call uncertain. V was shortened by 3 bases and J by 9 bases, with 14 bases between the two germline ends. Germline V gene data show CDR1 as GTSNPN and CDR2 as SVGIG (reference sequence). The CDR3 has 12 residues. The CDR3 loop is CAWRPTAVSYTF. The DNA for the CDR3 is TGTGCCTGGAGGCCCACCGCAGTAAGCTACACCTTC.

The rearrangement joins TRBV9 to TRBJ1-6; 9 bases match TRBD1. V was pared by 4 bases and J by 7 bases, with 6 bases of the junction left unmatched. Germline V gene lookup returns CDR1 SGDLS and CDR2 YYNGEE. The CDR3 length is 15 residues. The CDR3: CASSRLDRGNSPLHF. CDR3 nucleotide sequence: TGTGCCAGCAGCCGATTAGACAGGGGGAATTCACCCCTCCACTTT.

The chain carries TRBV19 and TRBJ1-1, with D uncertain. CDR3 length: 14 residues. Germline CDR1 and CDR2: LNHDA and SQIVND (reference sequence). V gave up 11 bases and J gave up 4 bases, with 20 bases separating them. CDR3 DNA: TGTGCCTCCACGGAGCAAACCTCGAGCACTGAAGCTTTCTTT. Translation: CASTEQTSSTEAFF.

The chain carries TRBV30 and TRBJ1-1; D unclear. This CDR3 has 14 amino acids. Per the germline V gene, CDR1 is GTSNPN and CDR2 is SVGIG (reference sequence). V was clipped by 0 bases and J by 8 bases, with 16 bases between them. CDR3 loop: CAWSVFVSSIEAFF. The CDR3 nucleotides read TGTGCCTGGAGTGTTTTCGTTAGTTCTATAGAAGCTTTCTTT.

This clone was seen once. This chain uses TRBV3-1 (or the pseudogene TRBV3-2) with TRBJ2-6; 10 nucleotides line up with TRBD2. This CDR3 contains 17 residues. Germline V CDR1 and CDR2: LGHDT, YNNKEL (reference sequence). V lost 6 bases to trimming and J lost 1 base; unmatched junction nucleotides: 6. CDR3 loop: CASSRTSGTSGANVLTF. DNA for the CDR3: TGTGCCAGCAGTCGGACTAGCGGAACGTCTGGGGCCAACGTCCTGACTTTC.

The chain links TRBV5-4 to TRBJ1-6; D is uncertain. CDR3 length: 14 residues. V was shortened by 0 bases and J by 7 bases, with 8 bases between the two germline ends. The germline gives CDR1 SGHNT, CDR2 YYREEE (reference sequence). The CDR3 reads CASSLEGGNSPLHF. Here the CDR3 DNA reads TGTGCCAGCAGCTTGGAAGGCGGAAATTCACCCCTCCACTTT.

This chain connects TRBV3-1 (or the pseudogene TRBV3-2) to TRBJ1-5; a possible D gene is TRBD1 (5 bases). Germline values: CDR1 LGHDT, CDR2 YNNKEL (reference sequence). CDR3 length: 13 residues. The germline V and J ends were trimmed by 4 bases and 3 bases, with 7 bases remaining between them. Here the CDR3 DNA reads TGTGCCAGCAGCCGGGGCCTCAATCAGCCCCAGCATTTT. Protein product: CASSRGLNQPQHF.